This is a list of T cell receptor beta chains from one sample in a study of identical twins. MiXCR, run by TCRdb on the 5' RACE reads, gives a single entry per CDR3 protein. Here the sample spans roughly 230,000 distinct CDR3 sequences, about 8.3% being singletons. These data were also filed under a second study, of yellow fever vaccine responses in identical twins.

Source material: CD8+ T cells sorted from blood. Source of these receptors: a woman between 18 and 29 years old in good health. CDR3s include the opening cysteine and the closing phenylalanine or tryptophan.

J | V | CDR3
TRBJ1-3 | TRBV27 | CASSLAVDGNTIYF
TRBJ2-2 | TRBV29-1 | CSVEDLLPGGMELFF
TRBJ2-3 | TRBV21-1 | CASSKLQGAPRDTQYF
TRBJ2-3 | TRBV10-3 | CAISDRDHTDTQYF
TRBJ2-1 | TRBV29-1 | CSVEDQLAGGPRNEQFF
TRBJ2-7 | TRBV10-1 | CASSPSETYEQYF
TRBJ2-3 | TRBV28 | CASSVFRGVTDTQYF
TRBJ2-3 | TRBV10-2 | CASSEEVVTDTQYF
TRBJ2-7 | TRBV12-3/TRBV12-4 | CASSLRDRDEQYF
TRBJ2-1 | TRBV20-1 | CSTSRDRGSYNEQFF
TRBJ2-7 | TRBV12-3/TRBV12-4 | CASRPTGEPNEQYF
TRBJ2-5 | TRBV28 | CASSLSPGAGEETQYF
TRBJ2-5 | TRBV5-5 | CASSRGTTWGETQYF
TRBJ2-1 | TRBV4-1 | CASSLAVGRYEQFF
TRBJ2-3 | TRBV20-1 | CSARSAGGAGSTDTQYF
TRBJ1-1 | TRBV7-2 | CASSLFIQFAEAFF
TRBJ2-7 | TRBV20-1 | CSARDLGGTSGGYEQYF
TRBJ1-4 | TRBV27 | CASSFGQNNEKLFF
TRBJ2-1 | TRBV12-3/TRBV12-4 | CASSFTLGTSGGWNEQFF
TRBJ2-1 | TRBV7-9 | CASSPGGRQGHNEQFF
TRBJ2-1 | TRBV5-5 | CASSPGGPYNEQFF
TRBJ2-3 | TRBV27 | CASSTLINGQGVTDTQYF
TRBJ2-7 | TRBV29-1 | CSVTGTSGIEQYF
TRBJ1-5 | TRBV2 | CASKLDSGRYQPQHF
TRBJ2-5 | TRBV28 | CASSLNPPTRWETQYF
TRBJ2-1 | TRBV6-4 | CASKKAGESYNEQFF
TRBJ2-7 | TRBV27 | CASSLGRRGDEQYF
TRBJ2-1 | TRBV4-2 | CASSQEFRLAEINEQFF